This TCR beta chain comes out of a study of neurological immune-mediated disorders. This clonotype occurred many times. Specified time point: longitudinal time-point 2. TCRdb re-analysed the 5' RACE reads in MiXCR, keeping a single row per CDR3 protein. The repertoire consists of 65,000 to 95,000 distinct CDR3 sequences, with 5% to 6% occurring once and the leading ten covering approximately 7.9%. The CDR3 spans 14 residues. The V gene's germline CDR1 is MGHRA and CDR2 YSYEKL. V shed 4 bases and J shed 1 base, with 9 bases lying between them. Sequencing was performed on PBMCs. This chain uses TRBV4-1 with TRBJ2-3; no reliable D call. The sequence was collected from a woman aged 55-75 years with multiple sclerosis. CDR3 in amino acids: CASSLEAGTDTQYF. The CDR3 bases are TGCGCCAGCAGCCTTGAGGCGGGCACAGATACGCAGTATTTT.